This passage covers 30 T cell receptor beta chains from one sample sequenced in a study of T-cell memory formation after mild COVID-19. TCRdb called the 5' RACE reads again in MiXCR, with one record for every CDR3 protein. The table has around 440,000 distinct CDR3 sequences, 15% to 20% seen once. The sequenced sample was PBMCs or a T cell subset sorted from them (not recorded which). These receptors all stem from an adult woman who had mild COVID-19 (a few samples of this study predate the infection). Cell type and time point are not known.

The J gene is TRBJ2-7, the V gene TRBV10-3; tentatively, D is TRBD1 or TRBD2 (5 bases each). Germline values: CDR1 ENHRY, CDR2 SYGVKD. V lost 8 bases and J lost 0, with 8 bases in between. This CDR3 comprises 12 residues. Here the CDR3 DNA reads TGTGCCATCCGGGACGGCTCCTACGAGCAGTACTTC. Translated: CAIRDGSYEQYF.

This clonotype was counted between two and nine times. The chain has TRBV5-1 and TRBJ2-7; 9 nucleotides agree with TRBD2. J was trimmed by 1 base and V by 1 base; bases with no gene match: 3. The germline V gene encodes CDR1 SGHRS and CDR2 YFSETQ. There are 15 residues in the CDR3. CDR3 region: CASSLKRGASYEQYF. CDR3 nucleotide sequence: TGCGCCAGCAGCTTGAAGCGGGGGGCGTCCTACGAGCAGTACTTC.

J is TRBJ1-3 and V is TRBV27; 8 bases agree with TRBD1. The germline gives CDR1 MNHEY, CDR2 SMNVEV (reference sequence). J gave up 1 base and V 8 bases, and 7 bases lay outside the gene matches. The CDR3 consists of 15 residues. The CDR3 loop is CASGRTGWSGNTIYF. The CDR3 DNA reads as TGTGCCAGCGGTCGGACAGGGTGGTCTGGAAACACCATATATTTT.

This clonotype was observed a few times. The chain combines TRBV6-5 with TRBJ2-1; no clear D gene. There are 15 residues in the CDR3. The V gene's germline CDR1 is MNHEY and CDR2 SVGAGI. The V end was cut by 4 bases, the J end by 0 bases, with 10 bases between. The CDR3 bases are TGTGCCAGCAGTTCGGTAGTCAGCTCCTACAATGAGCAGTTCTTC. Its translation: CASSSVVSSYNEQFF.

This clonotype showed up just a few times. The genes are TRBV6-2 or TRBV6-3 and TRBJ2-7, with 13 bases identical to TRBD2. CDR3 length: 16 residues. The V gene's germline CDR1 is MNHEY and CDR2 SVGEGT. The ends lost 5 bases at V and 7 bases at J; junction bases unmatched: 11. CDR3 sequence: CASSPDPGLAGREQYF. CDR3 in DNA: TGTGCCAGCAGTCCCGATCCGGGACTAGCGGGACGGGAGCAGTACTTC.

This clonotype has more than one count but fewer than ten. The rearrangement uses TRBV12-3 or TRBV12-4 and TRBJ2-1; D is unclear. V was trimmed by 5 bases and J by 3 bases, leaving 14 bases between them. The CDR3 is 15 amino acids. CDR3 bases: TGTGCCAGCAGTCCTCTGGCCCTGGGCTACAATGAGCAGTTCTTC. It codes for CASSPLALGYNEQFF.

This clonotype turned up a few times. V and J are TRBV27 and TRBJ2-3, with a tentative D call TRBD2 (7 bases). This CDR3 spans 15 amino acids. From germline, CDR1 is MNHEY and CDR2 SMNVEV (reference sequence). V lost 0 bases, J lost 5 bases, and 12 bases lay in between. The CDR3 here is CASSLSGGLGDTQYF. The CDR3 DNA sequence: TGTGCCAGCAGTTTATCGGGGGGGCTGGGAGATACGCAGTATTTT.

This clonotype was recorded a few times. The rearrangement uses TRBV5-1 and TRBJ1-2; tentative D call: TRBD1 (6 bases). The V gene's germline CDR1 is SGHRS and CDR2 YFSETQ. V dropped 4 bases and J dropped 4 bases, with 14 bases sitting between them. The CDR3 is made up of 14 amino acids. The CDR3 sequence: CASSPDRTTYGYTF. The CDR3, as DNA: TGCGCCAGCAGCCCCGACAGGACAACCTATGGCTACACCTTC.

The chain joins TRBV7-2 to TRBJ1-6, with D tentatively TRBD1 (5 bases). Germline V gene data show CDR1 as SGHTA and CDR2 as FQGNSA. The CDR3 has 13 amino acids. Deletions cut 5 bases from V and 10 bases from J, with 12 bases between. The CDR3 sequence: CASSLMTVSPLHF. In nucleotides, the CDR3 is TGTGCCAGCAGCCTTATGACAGTATCACCCCTCCACTTT.

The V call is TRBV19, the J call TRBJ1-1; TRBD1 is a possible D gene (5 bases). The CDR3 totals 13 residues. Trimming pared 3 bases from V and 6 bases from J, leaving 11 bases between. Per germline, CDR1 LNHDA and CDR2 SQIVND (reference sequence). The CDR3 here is CASSMGGAAEAFF. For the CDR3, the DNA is TGTGCCAGTAGTATGGGAGGGGCCGCTGAAGCTTTCTTT.

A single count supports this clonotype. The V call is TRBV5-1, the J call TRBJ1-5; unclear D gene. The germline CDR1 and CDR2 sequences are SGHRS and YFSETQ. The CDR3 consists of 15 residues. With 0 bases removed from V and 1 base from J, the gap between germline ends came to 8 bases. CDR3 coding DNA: TGCGCCAGCAGCTTGGGTGGGGAGAGCAATCAGCCCCAGCATTTT. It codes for CASSLGGESNQPQHF.

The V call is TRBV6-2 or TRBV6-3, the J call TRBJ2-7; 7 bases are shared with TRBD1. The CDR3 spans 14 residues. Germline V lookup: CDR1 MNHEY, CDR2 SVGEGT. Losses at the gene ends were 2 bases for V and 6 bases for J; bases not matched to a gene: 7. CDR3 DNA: TGTGCCAGCAGTTACCCTACAGGGGCAGGCGAGCAGTACTTC. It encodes CASSYPTGAGEQYF.

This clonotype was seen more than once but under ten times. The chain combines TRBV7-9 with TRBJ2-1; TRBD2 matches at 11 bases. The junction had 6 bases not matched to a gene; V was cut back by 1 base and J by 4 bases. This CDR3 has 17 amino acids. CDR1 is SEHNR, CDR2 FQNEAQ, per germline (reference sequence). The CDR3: CASSLDPGTSGYNEQFF. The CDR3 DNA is TGTGCCAGCAGCTTAGACCCCGGGACTAGCGGATACAATGAGCAGTTCTTC.

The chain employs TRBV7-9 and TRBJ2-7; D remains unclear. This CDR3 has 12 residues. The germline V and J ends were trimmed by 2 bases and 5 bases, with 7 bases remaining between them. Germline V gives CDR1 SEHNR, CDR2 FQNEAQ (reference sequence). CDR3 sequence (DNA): TGTGCCAGCAGCTTATTTCACGACGAGCAGTACTTC. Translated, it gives CASSLFHDEQYF.

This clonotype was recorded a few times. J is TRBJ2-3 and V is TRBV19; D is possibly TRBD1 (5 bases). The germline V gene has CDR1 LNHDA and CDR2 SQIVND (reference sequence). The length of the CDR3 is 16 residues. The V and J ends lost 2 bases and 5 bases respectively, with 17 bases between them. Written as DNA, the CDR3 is TGTGCCAGTAGTATACAGACAGTGTCCTTAGGAGATACGCAGTATTTT. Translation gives CASSIQTVSLGDTQYF.

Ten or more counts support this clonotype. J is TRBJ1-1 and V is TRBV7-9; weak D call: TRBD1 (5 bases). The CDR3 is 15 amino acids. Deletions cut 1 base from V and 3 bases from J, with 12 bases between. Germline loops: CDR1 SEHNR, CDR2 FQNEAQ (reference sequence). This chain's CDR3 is CASSLGQTTYTEAFF. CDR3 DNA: TGTGCCAGCAGCTTAGGACAGACTACCTACACTGAAGCTTTCTTT.

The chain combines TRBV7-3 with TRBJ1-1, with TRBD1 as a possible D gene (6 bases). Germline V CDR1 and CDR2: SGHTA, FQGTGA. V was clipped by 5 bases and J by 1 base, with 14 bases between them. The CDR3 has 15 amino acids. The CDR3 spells CASSPEVTGNTEAFF. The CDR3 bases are TGTGCCAGCAGCCCCGAGGTGACAGGGAACACTGAAGCTTTCTTT.

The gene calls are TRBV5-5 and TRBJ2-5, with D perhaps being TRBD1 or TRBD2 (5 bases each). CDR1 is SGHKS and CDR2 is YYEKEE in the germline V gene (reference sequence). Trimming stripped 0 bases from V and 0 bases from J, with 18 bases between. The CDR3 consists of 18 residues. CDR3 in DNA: TGTGCCAGCAGCTTGGAGACTATCTGGGGCCCGTACCAAGAGACCCAGTACTTC. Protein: CASSLETIWGPYQETQYF.

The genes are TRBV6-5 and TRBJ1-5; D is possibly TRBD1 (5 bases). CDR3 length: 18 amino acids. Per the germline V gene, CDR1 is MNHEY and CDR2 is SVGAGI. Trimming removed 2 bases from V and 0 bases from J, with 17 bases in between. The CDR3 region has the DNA TGTGCCAGCAGTTACGCAGGGCCGGGGGGGGATAGCAATCAGCCCCAGCATTTT. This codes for CASSYAGPGGDSNQPQHF.

DNA of the CDR3: TGCGCCAGCAGCCTCTCAGCGGGGACCGGTAGGGAGCAGTACTTC. This encodes CASSLSAGTGREQYF. V usage is TRBV4-1 and J usage is TRBJ2-7; 7 bases are shared with TRBD2. CDR3 length: 15 residues. V trimming: 4 bases; J trimming: 7 bases; junction bases outside the gene matches: 13. The germline V gene encodes CDR1 MGHRA and CDR2 YSYEKL.

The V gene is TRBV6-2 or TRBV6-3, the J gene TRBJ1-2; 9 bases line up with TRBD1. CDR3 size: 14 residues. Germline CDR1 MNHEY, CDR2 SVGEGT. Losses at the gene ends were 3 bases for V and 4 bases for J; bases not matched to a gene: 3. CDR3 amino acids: CASSYMTGGYGYTF. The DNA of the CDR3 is TGTGCCAGCAGTTATATGACAGGGGGCTATGGCTACACCTTC.

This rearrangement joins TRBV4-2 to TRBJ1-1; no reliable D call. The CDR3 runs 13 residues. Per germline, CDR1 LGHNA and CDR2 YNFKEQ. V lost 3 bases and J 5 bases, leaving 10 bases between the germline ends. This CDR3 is CASSHPSGTEAFF. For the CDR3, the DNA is TGTGCCAGCAGCCACCCATCTGGGACTGAAGCTTTCTTT.

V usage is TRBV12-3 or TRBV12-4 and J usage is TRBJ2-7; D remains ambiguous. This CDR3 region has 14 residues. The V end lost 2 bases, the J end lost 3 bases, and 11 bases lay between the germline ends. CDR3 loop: CASSLRGRLYEQYF. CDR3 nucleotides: TGTGCCAGCAGTTTACGTGGCAGGCTCTACGAGCAGTACTTC.

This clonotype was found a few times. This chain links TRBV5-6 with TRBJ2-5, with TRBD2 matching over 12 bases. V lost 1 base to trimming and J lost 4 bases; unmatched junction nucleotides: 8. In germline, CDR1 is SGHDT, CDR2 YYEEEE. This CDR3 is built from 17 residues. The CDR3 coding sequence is TGTGCCAGCAGCTTGCTTGCTAGCGGGGGGGCCAGAGAGACCCAGTACTTC. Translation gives CASSLLASGGARETQYF.

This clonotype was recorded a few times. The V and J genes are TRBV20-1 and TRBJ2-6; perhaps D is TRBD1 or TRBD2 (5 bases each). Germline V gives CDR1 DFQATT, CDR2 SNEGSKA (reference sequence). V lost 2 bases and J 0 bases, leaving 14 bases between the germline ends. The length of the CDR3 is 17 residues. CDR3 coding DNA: TGCAGTGCTAGATCGGGACCTTCCATCTCTGGGGCCAACGTCCTGACTTTC. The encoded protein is CSARSGPSISGANVLTF.

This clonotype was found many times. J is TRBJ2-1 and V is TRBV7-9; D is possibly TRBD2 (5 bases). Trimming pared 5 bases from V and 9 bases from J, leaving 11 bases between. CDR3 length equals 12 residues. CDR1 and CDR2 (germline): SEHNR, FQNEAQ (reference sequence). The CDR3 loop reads CASSPPGGEQFF. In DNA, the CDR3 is TGTGCCAGCAGCCCTCCAGGAGGTGAGCAGTTCTTC. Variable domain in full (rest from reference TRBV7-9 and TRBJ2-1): DTGVSQNPRHKITKRGQNVTFRCDPISEHNRLYWYRQTLGQGPEFLTYFQNEAQLEKSRLLSDRFSAERPKGSFSTLEIQRTEQGDSAMYLCASSPPGGEQFFGPGTRLTVL.

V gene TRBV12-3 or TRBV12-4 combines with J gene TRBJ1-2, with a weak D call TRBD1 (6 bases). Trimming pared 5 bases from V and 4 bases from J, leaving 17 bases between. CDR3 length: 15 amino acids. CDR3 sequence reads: CASSIGQGFLYGYTF. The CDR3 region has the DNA TGTGCCAGCAGTATCGGGCAGGGGTTTCTCTATGGCTACACCTTC.

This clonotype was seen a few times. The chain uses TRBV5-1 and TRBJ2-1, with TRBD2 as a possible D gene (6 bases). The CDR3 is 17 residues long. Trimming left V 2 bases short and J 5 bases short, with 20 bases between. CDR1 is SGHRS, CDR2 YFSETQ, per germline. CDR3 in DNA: TGCGCCAGCAGCTTCCCAACAAGGGACTTCAGAAACAATGAGCAGTTCTTC. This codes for CASSFPTRDFRNNEQFF.

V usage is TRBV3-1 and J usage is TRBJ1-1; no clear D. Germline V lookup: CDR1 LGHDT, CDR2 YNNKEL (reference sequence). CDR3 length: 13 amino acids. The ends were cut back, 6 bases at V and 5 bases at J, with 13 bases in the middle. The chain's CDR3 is CASSHFRGTEAFF. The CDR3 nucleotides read TGTGCCAGCAGTCACTTTCGGGGTACTGAAGCTTTCTTT.

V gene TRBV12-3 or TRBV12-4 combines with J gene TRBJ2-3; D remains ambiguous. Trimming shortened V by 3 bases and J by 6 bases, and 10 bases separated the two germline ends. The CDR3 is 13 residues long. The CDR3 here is CASSFRTGDTQYF. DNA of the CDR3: TGTGCCAGCAGTTTCCGGACGGGCGATACGCAGTATTTT.